These T cell receptor beta chains were read from a single sample in a study of cytomegalovirus exposure and HLA in healthy donors. Sequenced by immunoSEQ multiplex PCR; TCRdb stores in-frame clones only, minus some. The table includes around 130,000 clones, approximately 80% detected once. The material sequenced was PBMCs. The receptors were gathered from a man in his forties or fifties in good health and CMV-seronegative. Each CDR3 is given with its conserved first and last residue. The order of the fields is D gene, V gene, CDR3 protein. A D gene is named only where the DNA matches it firmly.

TRBD1 | TRBV5-1 | CASSRPGTGRNTEAFF
TRBD1 | TRBV28 | CASSQPGTVHEQYF
. | TRBV28 | CASSLVSREQYF
TRBD2 | TRBV5-1 | CASSLGTSGSYEQYF
TRBD1 | TRBV28 | CASSGDSNNEQFF
. | TRBV28 | CASSLGGSGNQPQHF
. | TRBV9 | CASSVGGALNYGYTF
. | TRBV5-4 | CASSPGLSSYNEQFF
TRBD2 | TRBV5-1 | CASSRGGSGKQPGPFF
TRBD2 | TRBV14 | CASSRTSGRGTDTQYF
TRBD1 | TRBV7-3 | CASSEDRFYYNEQFF
TRBD2 | TRBV10-3 | CAISESESGRGDTQYF
TRBD1 | TRBV6-5 | CASSDRGSTEAFF
. | TRBV7-3 | CASSLTAVSSYNEQFF
. | TRBV5-1 | CASSLAGRGYTF
. | TRBV6-1 | CASIKNSYEQYF
. | TRBV6-6 | CASTPHDRLNEKLFF
. | TRBV9 | CASSPMSTDTQYF
. | TRBV15 | CATSRDFGDGEKLFF
. | TRBV7-3 | CASSLNTKETQYF